The following is a T cell receptor beta chain sequence with its context. Its antigen remains unknown. As the sequencing template, cDNA was produced by extracting RNA and reverse transcribing it. Measured with immunoSEQ multiplex PCR; TCRdb has only the in-frame clones, and not every one. The sample consists of about 200,000 clones, around three fifths of them appearing once. V dropped 5 bases and J dropped 2; count of bases not matched to a gene: 10. CDR1 is MGHDK and CDR2 is SYGVNS in the germline V gene. The CDR3 spans 16 residues. These data originate in a study of CD8+ T cells in alopecia areata. Findings of the study overall: Clonality was higher in lesional than normal scalp, especially in alopecia totalis/universalis.

The source is a human donor in good health. The specimen was CD8+ T cells sorted from blood. V gene TRBV25-1 combines with J gene TRBJ2-7, with 9 bases matching TRBD1. The CDR3 is CASSSPRTGEAYEQYF. The CDR3 DNA is TGTGCCAGCAGTTCTCCCCGGACAGGGGAAGCCTACGAGCAGTACTTC.